Following are 3 T cell receptor beta chains from one sample sequenced in a study of shared clonotypes between healthy human individuals. Only in-frame clones appear in the TCRdb table, and some are missing; sequencing was by immunoSEQ multiplex PCR. The sample lists 500,000 to 700,000 clones, roughly 95% seen once, with 0.11% in the top ten. CD45RO-negative, CCR7-positively selected cells formed the naive CD8 fraction, excluding terminally differentiated effector memory CD45RA+ cells. The source material was naive CD8+ T cells sorted from blood. The receptors were gathered from a woman under 40 in good health.

The gene calls are TRBV19 and TRBJ2-2; no reliable D call. The CDR3 length is 15 residues. Germline V lookup: CDR1 LNHDA, CDR2 SQIVND (reference sequence). V dropped 7 bases and J dropped 3 bases, with 15 bases sitting between them. CDR3: CASTFFGSYTGELFF. CDR3 nucleotide sequence: TGTGCCAGTACTTTCTTCGGTTCTTACACCGGGGAGCTGTTTTTT.

The V call is TRBV27, the J call TRBJ2-7, with 8 nucleotides matching TRBD1. Germline CDR1 and CDR2: MNHEY and SMNVEV (reference sequence). J lost 2 bases, V lost 2 bases, and 5 bases had no gene match. The CDR3 spans 15 residues. CDR3 nucleotide sequence: TGTGCCAGCAGTTTACACAGGGGGACCCCCTACGAGCAGTACTTC. This codes for CASSLHRGTPYEQYF.

V and J are TRBV30 and TRBJ2-2, with 9 nucleotides matching TRBD1. J gave up 2 bases and V 7 bases, and 11 bases lay outside the gene matches. Looked up from germline, CDR1 is GTSNPN and CDR2 is SVGIG (reference sequence). The CDR3 has 16 residues. CDR3 bases: TGTGCCTATGGACAGGGGACCTCTTTAAACACCGGGGAGCTGTTTTTT. It specifies CAYGQGTSLNTGELFF.